The source of this TCR beta chain is a study of Graves' ophthalmopathy and Graves' hyperthyroidism. RNA transcripts yielded amplified TCR beta CDR3 regions. Scientists carried out first-round RT-PCR using HTBI primers and then a second-round multiplex PCR. MiXCR, run by TCRdb on the multiplex PCR reads, gives a single entry per CDR3 protein. The sample has under 200,000 distinct CDR3 sequences; less than 45% are singletons. This clonotype was seen at least ten times. The PBMCs originated from more than 8 ml of fresh peripheral blood. The sequence was obtained from a woman in her thirties or forties with Graves' ophthalmopathy. Sequenced material: peripheral blood.

The CDR3 coding sequence is TGTGCCACCAGCAGAGATCTCGACAGCCGATCGACCCAGTACTTC. Amino acids: CATSRDLDSRSTQYF. The V gene is TRBV15, the J gene TRBJ2-5; weak D call: TRBD1 (5 bases). The V end was cut by 0 bases, the J end by 7 bases, with 15 bases between. The CDR3 loop spans 15 amino acids. From germline, CDR1 is LNHNV and CDR2 YYDKDF (reference sequence). Variable domain in full (rest from reference TRBV15 and TRBJ2-5): DAMVIQNPRYQVTQFGKPVTLSCSQTLNHNVMYWYQQKSSQAPKLLFHYYDKDFNNEADTPDNFQSRRPNTSFCFLDIRSPGLGDTAMYLCATSRDLDSRSTQYFGPGTRLLVL.